This entry features one TCR beta chain sequence. These data come from a study of radiation and T cells in renal cell carcinoma. Time point specified: blood 2 weeks post-SBRT. As for treatment: 15 Gy SBRT to primary tumor, nephrectomy 4 weeks later. Sequencing was performed with immunoSEQ multiplex PCR; in TCRdb, only in-frame clones are kept and a portion is missing. The profile shows 95,000 to 150,000 clones, roughly four fifths of them singletons. The CDR3 is 15 amino acids. The V segment lost 5 bases and the J segment 0 bases; nucleotides outside the gene matches: 7. Germline V lookup: CDR1 MDHEN, CDR2 SYDVKM.

The TCR comes from a man aged 50-60 years with renal cell carcinoma. The chain links TRBV28 to TRBJ2-7; 7 bases line up with TRBD1. This specimen was blood, taken from a patient whose treatment included radiotherapy and nephrectomy. The CDR3 sequence: CASSRQGSNSYEQYF. The CDR3 bases are TGTGCCAGCAGTCGACAGGGATCGAACTCCTACGAGCAGTACTTC.